The 2 T cell receptor beta chains reported below all come from one sample, sequenced in a study of CD8 T cells in Susac syndrome. Random hexamers served to reverse transcribe about 0.45 to 1 ug RNA. Each CDR3 protein gets one entry after TCRdb re-called the immunoSEQ multiplex PCR reads with MiXCR. The table has approximately 210,000 distinct CDR3 sequences, about 95% seen once. The sequenced sample was CD4+ T cells from PBMCs. These receptors were taken from a human donor with Susac syndrome.

V gene TRBV11-1 combines with J gene TRBJ2-7; 7 bases agree with TRBD1. Trimming cost V 5 bases and J 6 bases; bases outside gene matches: 4. This CDR3 is 12 amino acids long. The germline V gene has CDR1 SGHAT and CDR2 FQDESV (reference sequence). CDR3 sequence: CASSATGVEQYF. CDR3 in DNA: TGTGCCAGCAGCGCTACAGGGGTCGAGCAGTACTTC.

This rearrangement joins TRBV30 to TRBJ2-5, with 12 bases aligning to TRBD1. V shed 4 bases, J shed 7 bases, and the junction held 13 bases outside the gene matches. Germline V gene data show CDR1 as GTSNPN and CDR2 as SVGIG (reference sequence). This CDR3 region has 16 residues. The CDR3: CAWMGDRGRVSGTQYF. DNA for the CDR3: TGTGCCTGGATGGGGGACAGGGGGCGCGTTTCCGGGACCCAGTACTTC.